The 10 T cell receptor beta chains listed next were all sequenced from one sample in a study of blood T cell repertoires in COVID-19. The table came from immunoSEQ multiplex PCR; TCRdb's copy has only in-frame clones and leaves some out. The sample holds tens of thousands of clones; 75% to 85% are singletons and the top ten take about 19%. Sequencing was performed on peripheral blood. All receptors come from a woman over 75 with acute or convalescent COVID-19.

The chain recombines TRBV5-6 with TRBJ2-1; 12 bases are a match to TRBD2. The length of the CDR3 is 14 residues. The V segment lost 3 bases and the J segment 9 bases; nucleotides outside the gene matches: 4. Germline V gene lookup returns CDR1 SGHDT and CDR2 YYEEEE. CDR3 DNA sequence: TGTGCCAGCAGCTCGACTAGCGGGAGTGGTGAGCAGTTCTTC. It encodes CASSSTSGSGEQFF.

The chain couples TRBV19 to TRBJ1-5; the D is unclear. Between the trimmed V and J ends, which lost 6 bases and 2 bases, there was a span of 8 bases. The germline gives CDR1 LNHDA, CDR2 SQIVND (reference sequence). The CDR3 is made up of 13 amino acids. The DNA of the CDR3 is TGTGCCAGTAGCTGGAGGGGCAATCAGCCCCAGCATTTT. This gives the protein CASSWRGNQPQHF.

This clone appeared a single time. The chain combines TRBV24-1 with TRBJ2-5, with D tentatively TRBD1 (7 bases). Germline-derived CDR1 and CDR2 are KGHDR and SFDVKD. Trimming removed 4 bases at V and 2 bases at J, with 16 bases between. The CDR3 totals 16 residues. The DNA of the CDR3 is TGTGCCACCAGTGAAGACAACAGGGGACTGCAAGAGACCCAGTACTTC. It is translated as CATSEDNRGLQETQYF.

The chain combines TRBV29-1 with TRBJ2-7, with TRBD1 as a possible D gene (6 bases). The CDR3 loop spans 13 amino acids. Germline V lookup: CDR1 SQVTM, CDR2 ANQGSEA. V shed 2 bases and J shed 9 bases, with 17 bases lying between them. The CDR3 sequence: CSVEIQGVMRQYF. In DNA form, the CDR3 reads TGCAGCGTTGAAATACAGGGCGTCATGAGGCAGTACTTC.

V usage is TRBV19 and J usage is TRBJ2-7, with TRBD2 as a possible D gene (5 bases). The germline V gene encodes CDR1 LNHDA and CDR2 SQIVND (reference sequence). CDR3 size: 16 residues. The V end lost 1 base, the J end lost 3 bases, and 16 bases lay between the germline ends. CDR3 protein: CASSIGHGLSGYEQYF. CDR3 in DNA: TGTGCCAGTAGTATAGGCCACGGACTTTCCGGCTACGAGCAGTACTTC.

The chain uses TRBV7-6 and TRBJ2-7; D is perhaps TRBD1 (5 bases). V was clipped by 5 bases and J by 3 bases, with 26 bases between them. Per germline, CDR1 SGHVS and CDR2 FNYEAQ. The CDR3 spans 18 residues. The CDR3 loop is CASSPKAQTGLGIYEQYF. The CDR3 region has the DNA TGTGCCAGCAGCCCCAAGGCCCAAACAGGCCTAGGGATCTACGAGCAGTACTTC.

This chain links TRBV6-6 with TRBJ2-7; TRBD2 matches 11 bases. The germline CDR1 and CDR2 sequences are MNHNY and SVGAGI (reference sequence). The CDR3 totals 14 residues. Germline trimming cut 8 bases from V and 5 bases from J; bases unmatched to any gene: 8. The CDR3 loop is CASGTSGGPNEQYF. Written as DNA, the CDR3 is TGTGCCAGCGGAACTAGCGGGGGCCCCAACGAGCAGTACTTC.

The chain links TRBV5-1 to TRBJ1-2, with 8 bases identical to TRBD1. In germline, CDR1 is SGHRS, CDR2 YFSETQ. The CDR3 has 13 amino acids. After removal of 4 bases from V and 4 bases from J, the junction contained 3 bases not matched to a gene. CDR3 region: CASSQQGVYGYTF. The CDR3 DNA sequence: TGCGCCAGCAGCCAACAGGGGGTCTATGGCTACACCTTC.

The V and J genes are TRBV6-5 and TRBJ2-1, with D possibly matching TRBD1 (6 bases). This CDR3 is built from 15 residues. The V gene lost 6 bases and the J gene lost 0 bases, with 12 bases spanning the gap. Germline values: CDR1 MNHEY, CDR2 SVGAGI. DNA of the CDR3: TGTGCCAGCAGCCGCAGGGGATTCTCCTACAATGAGCAGTTCTTC. This codes for CASSRRGFSYNEQFF.

The V gene is TRBV6-1, the J gene TRBJ2-7; D is unclear. The CDR3 covers 14 residues. V was shortened by 3 bases and J by 7 bases, with 16 bases between the two germline ends. Germline V gene data show CDR1 as MNHNS and CDR2 as SASEGT. DNA of the CDR3: TGTGCCAGCAGTGAGTACGCCACTACGGGTGAGCAGTACTTC. Translating it yields CASSEYATTGEQYF.